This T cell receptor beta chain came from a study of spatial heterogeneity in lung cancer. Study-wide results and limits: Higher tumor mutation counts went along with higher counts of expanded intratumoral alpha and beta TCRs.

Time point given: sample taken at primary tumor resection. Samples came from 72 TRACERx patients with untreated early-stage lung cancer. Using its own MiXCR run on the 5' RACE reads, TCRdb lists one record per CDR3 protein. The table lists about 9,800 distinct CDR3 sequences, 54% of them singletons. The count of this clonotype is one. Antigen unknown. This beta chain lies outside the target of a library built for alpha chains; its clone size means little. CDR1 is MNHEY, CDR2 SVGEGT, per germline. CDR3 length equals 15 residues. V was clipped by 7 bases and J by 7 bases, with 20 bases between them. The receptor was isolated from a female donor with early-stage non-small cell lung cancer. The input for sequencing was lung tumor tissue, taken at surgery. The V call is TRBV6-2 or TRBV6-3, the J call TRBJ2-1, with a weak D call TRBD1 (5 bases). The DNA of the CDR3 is TGTGCCAGCACTCAAAGGGTTGGGGCACCAAATGAGCAGTTCTTC. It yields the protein CASTQRVGAPNEQFF.